The next 21 T cell receptor beta chains were all read from a single sample in a study of shared clonotypes between healthy human individuals. The method was immunoSEQ multiplex PCR; TCRdb's version includes in-frame clones alone and lacks a portion of them. The table lists hundreds of thousands of clones, approximately 95% of them singletons. Terminally differentiated effector memory CD45RA+ cells were excluded by CCR7 positive selection of CD45RO-negative cells. Sequences were obtained from naive CD8+ T cells sorted from blood. The receptors here all came from a woman aged 25 to 39 in good health.

This clone was recorded only once. V is TRBV6-5 and J is TRBJ2-7, with D unclear. Germline-derived CDR1 and CDR2 are MNHEY and SVGAGI. The CDR3 sequence is 15 residues long. V shed 6 bases and J shed 3 bases, with 18 bases lying between them. The CDR3 protein is CASRVSATSSYEQYF. CDR3 nucleotides: TGTGCCAGCAGGGTTTCGGCGACTTCTAGCTACGAGCAGTACTTC.

The V and J genes are TRBV6-8 and TRBJ2-7; D is ambiguous. V shed 6 bases and J shed 4 bases, with 7 bases lying between them. Looked up from germline, CDR1 is MNHGY and CDR2 is SAAAGT. The CDR3 contains 11 residues. The CDR3 bases are TGTGCCAGCAGGTTGGGATACGAGCAGTACTTC. Its translation: CASRLGYEQYF.

The chain couples TRBV5-6 to TRBJ2-7, with 8 nucleotides matching TRBD2. After removal of 5 bases from V and 3 bases from J, the junction contained 19 bases not matched to a gene. CDR1 is SGHDT and CDR2 is YYEEEE in the germline V gene. The CDR3 runs 18 residues. The CDR3 sequence: CASRKGRSGLAFGYEQYF. The CDR3 coding sequence is TGTGCCAGCAGGAAGGGGCGCTCAGGACTAGCCTTCGGCTACGAGCAGTACTTC.

CDR3 in DNA: TGCGCCAGCGCCCCAGCGGCTGGCGGGAGTTTCTTGGGCTCCTACAATGAGCAGTTCTTC. The encoded protein is CASAPAAGGSFLGSYNEQFF. This chain uses TRBV5-1 with TRBJ2-7; 7 bases map to TRBD2. The end of the DNA is better explained by TRBJ2-1, so the J call may be wrong. The CDR3 consists of 20 residues. CDR1 and CDR2 (germline): SGHRS, YFSETQ.

J is TRBJ2-3 and V is TRBV7-6; TRBD1 is a possible D gene (6 bases). Germline loops: CDR1 SGHVS, CDR2 FNYEAQ. Trimming left V 2 bases short and J 3 bases short, with 12 bases between. There are 15 residues in the CDR3. CDR3 amino acids: CASSLFLGTTDTQYF. CDR3 nucleotides: TGTGCCAGCAGCTTATTCTTAGGGACAACAGATACGCAGTATTTT.

The chain carries TRBV19 and TRBJ2-2; TRBD1 matches 7 bases. This CDR3 is 15 amino acids long. Germline assignment: CDR1 LNHDA and CDR2 SQIVND (reference sequence). V shed 4 bases, J shed 1 base, and the junction held 3 bases outside the gene matches. CDR3 DNA sequence: TGTGCCAGTAGTACTACAGGGGTGAACACCGGGGAGCTGTTTTTT. It encodes CASSTTGVNTGELFF.

V and J are TRBV5-5 and TRBJ2-7; D unclear. Trimming took off 0 bases at V and 3 bases at J, with 13 bases between the two ends. The CDR3 loop spans 15 amino acids. Looked up from germline, CDR1 is SGHKS and CDR2 is YYEKEE (reference sequence). CDR3 region: CASSLEQLSGYEQYF. DNA of the CDR3: TGTGCCAGCAGCTTGGAACAGCTGTCCGGCTACGAGCAGTACTTC.

The chain links TRBV29-1 to TRBJ1-1, with 10 bases aligning to TRBD1. This CDR3 comprises 13 residues. CDR1 SQVTM and CDR2 ANQGSEA come from the germline V gene. The V and J ends lost 6 bases and 10 bases, in that order; junction bases with no gene match: 11. In DNA form, the CDR3 reads TGCAGCGTGGGGGGACAGGGGAACTACCCAGCTTTCTTT. Translated: CSVGGQGNYPAFF.

V usage is TRBV4-2 and J usage is TRBJ2-3, with TRBD2 matching 9 bases. The CDR3 loop spans 17 amino acids. Germline CDR1 and CDR2: LGHNA and YNFKEQ. The J segment lost 8 bases and the V segment lost 1 base, leaving 13 bases of the junction unmatched. The CDR3 sequence: CASSQVVAGAVGSTQYF. The CDR3 DNA reads TGTGCCAGCAGCCAAGTTGTAGCGGGAGCGGTAGGAAGTACGCAGTATTTT.

This clone appeared a single time. CDR3 amino acids: CASSFGGTYEQYF. The CDR3, as DNA: TGTGCCAGCAGCTTTGGAGGAACCTACGAGCAGTACTTC. The chain joins TRBV7-9 to TRBJ2-7; a weak D match, TRBD2 (5 bases). Germline lookup yields CDR1 SEHNR and CDR2 FQNEAQ (reference sequence). The CDR3 contains 13 residues. Trimming took off 3 bases at V and 2 bases at J, with 8 bases between the two ends.

This chain links TRBV5-5 with TRBJ2-2; TRBD1 matches at 9 bases. Trimming removed 2 bases from V and 4 bases from J; junction bases left unmatched: 6. Germline V gene lookup returns CDR1 SGHKS and CDR2 YYEKEE (reference sequence). This CDR3 is built from 16 residues. In nucleotides, the CDR3 is TGTGCCAGCAGCTTAACAGGGGGCGCGGTCACCGGGGAGCTGTTTTTT. This codes for CASSLTGGAVTGELFF.

The J gene is TRBJ2-1, the V gene TRBV28; D tentatively fits TRBD1 or TRBD2 (5 bases each). Germline V gene sequence: CDR1 MDHEN, CDR2 SYDVKM. Trimming pared 3 bases from V and 6 bases from J, leaving 15 bases between. This CDR3 is 15 amino acids long. CDR3 residues: CASSFRGAGSNEQFF. In DNA, the CDR3 is TGTGCCAGCAGTTTTCGGGGCGCGGGTTCCAATGAGCAGTTCTTC. Variable domain in full (rest from reference TRBV28 and TRBJ2-1): DVKVTQSSRYLVKRTGEKVFLECVQDMDHENMFWYRQDPGLGLRLIYFSYDVKMKEKGDIPEGYSVSREKKERFSLILESASTNQTSMYLCASSFRGAGSNEQFFGPGTRLTVL.

V gene TRBV7-9 combines with J gene TRBJ2-7; the match to TRBD1 covers 7 bases. The length of the CDR3 is 14 residues. Germline CDR1 SEHNR, CDR2 FQNEAQ (reference sequence). J was trimmed by 2 bases and V by 1 base; bases with no gene match: 2. The CDR3 loop reads CASSLVGQTYEQYF. DNA of the CDR3: TGTGCCAGCAGCTTAGTGGGACAGACCTACGAGCAGTACTTC.

The genes are TRBV2 and TRBJ1-2; D possibly corresponds to TRBD1 (6 bases). The length of the CDR3 is 14 residues. Germline CDR1 SNHLY, CDR2 FYNNEI. V lost 6 bases to trimming and J lost 3 bases, with 14 bases between them. The CDR3: CASRPTGSDYGYTF. Written as DNA, the CDR3 is TGTGCCAGCAGACCTACAGGGAGCGACTATGGCTACACCTTC.

The chain couples TRBV28 to TRBJ1-1; maybe TRBD1 (6 bases). V was shortened by 5 bases and J by 0 bases, with 10 bases between the two germline ends. The CDR3 loop spans 14 amino acids. Germline loops: CDR1 MDHEN, CDR2 SYDVKM. CDR3 sequence: CASSPRGLNTEAFF. CDR3 in DNA: TGTGCCAGCAGTCCCAGGGGACTGAACACTGAAGCTTTCTTT.

This chain uses TRBV7-6 with TRBJ2-3; TRBD2 agrees at 7 bases. The CDR3 extends over 16 amino acids. V dropped 4 bases and J dropped 0; count of bases not matched to a gene: 7. Germline V gene sequence: CDR1 SGHVS, CDR2 FNYEAQ. The CDR3 region has the DNA TGTGCCAGCAGCTCCCTACTAGCGATTAGCACAGATACGCAGTATTTT. This translates into CASSSLLAISTDTQYF.

The V call is TRBV7-5, the J call TRBJ1-5; no DNA check was done on the table's D call, TRBD1. TRBV7-5 is a listed pseudogene. The CDR3 is 12 residues long. CDR3 in amino acids: CVRRQTRQPQHF. The DNA of the CDR3 is TGTGTCAGAAGACAGACCCGTCAGCCCCAGCATTTT.

The V gene is TRBV2, the J gene TRBJ2-7; D is perhaps TRBD1 or TRBD2 (5 bases each). The germline V and J ends were trimmed by 5 bases and 6 bases, with 11 bases remaining between them. This CDR3 is built from 12 residues. Germline values: CDR1 SNHLY, CDR2 FYNNEI. As DNA, the CDR3 is TGTGCCAGCAGTTCGGTGGGACGCGAGCAGTACTTC. Translated, it gives CASSSVGREQYF.

The CDR3 DNA is TGTGCCAGCAGTGAATACGGGGTTGACTATGGCTACACCTTC. It codes for CASSEYGVDYGYTF. The V and J genes are TRBV25-1 and TRBJ1-2; D gene ambiguous. The CDR3 runs to 14 residues. The V end was cut by 0 bases, the J end by 3 bases, with 8 bases between. Germline V gene data show CDR1 as MGHDK and CDR2 as SYGVNS.

The chain combines TRBV11-2 with TRBJ2-7; TRBD1 matches 9 bases. The J segment lost 3 bases and the V segment lost 3 bases, leaving 6 bases of the junction unmatched. The CDR3 is 15 residues long. Germline V gene sequence: CDR1 SGHAT, CDR2 FQNNGV. CDR3 loop: CASSLIGTGSYEQYF. Here the CDR3 DNA reads TGTGCCAGCAGCTTGATAGGGACAGGGAGCTACGAGCAGTACTTC. The complete variable domain, with remaining parts taken from reference TRBV11-2 and TRBJ2-7, reads EAGVAQSPRYKIIEKRQSVAFWCNPISGHATLYWYQQILGQGPKLLIQFQNNGVVDDSQLPKDRFSAERLKGVDSTLKIQPAKLEDSAVYLCASSLIGTGSYEQYFGPGTRLTVT.

The chain joins TRBV2 to TRBJ1-2, with TRBD1 identical over 9 bases. Germline CDR1 is SNHLY and CDR2 is FYNNEI. This CDR3 region has 14 residues. V lost 5 bases and J lost 2; bases outside the gene matches: 3. Here the CDR3 DNA reads TGTGCCAGCAGTAAGGGACAGGGAAACTATGGCTACACCTTC. Protein: CASSKGQGNYGYTF.